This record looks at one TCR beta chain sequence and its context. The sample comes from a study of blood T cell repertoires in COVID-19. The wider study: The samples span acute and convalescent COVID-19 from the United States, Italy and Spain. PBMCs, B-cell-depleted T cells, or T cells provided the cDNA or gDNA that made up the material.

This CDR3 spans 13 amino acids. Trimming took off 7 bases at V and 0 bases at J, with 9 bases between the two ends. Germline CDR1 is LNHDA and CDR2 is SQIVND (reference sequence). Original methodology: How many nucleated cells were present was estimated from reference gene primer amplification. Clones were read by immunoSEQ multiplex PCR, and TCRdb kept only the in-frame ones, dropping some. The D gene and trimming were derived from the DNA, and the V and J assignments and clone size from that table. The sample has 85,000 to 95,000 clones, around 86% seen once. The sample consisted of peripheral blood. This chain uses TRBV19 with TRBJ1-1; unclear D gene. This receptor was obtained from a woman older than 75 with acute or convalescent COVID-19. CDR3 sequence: CASKEQLNTEAFF. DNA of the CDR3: TGTGCCAGTAAGGAACAGCTGAACACTGAAGCTTTCTTT.